The rows below give T cell receptor beta chains drawn from one sample of a study of cytomegalovirus exposure and HLA in healthy donors. Sequenced by immunoSEQ multiplex PCR; TCRdb stores in-frame clones only, minus some. The profile shows about 170,000 clones, around 86% of them singletons. The material sequenced was PBMCs. Receptor source: a male donor in good health and CMV-seronegative. CDR3s include the opening cysteine and the closing phenylalanine or tryptophan. The D gene is left open where the match is weak.

j_call,d_call,v_call,cdr3_aa,cdr3_nt
TRBJ1-1,TRBD1,TRBV6-1,CASGKTGANTEAFF,TGTGCCAGCGGAAAGACAGGGGCGAACACTGAAGCTTTCTTT
TRBJ1-1,.,TRBV30,CAWSVTPGTEAFF,TGTGCCTGGAGTGTAACCCCGGGGACTGAAGCTTTCTTT
TRBJ1-2,.,TRBV10-3,CAISSIDYGYTF,TGTGCCATCAGCTCTATAGACTATGGCTACACCTTC
TRBJ1-4,TRBD1,TRBV5-1,CASSPTGGLEKLFF,TGCGCCAGCAGCCCGACAGGGGGCCTTGAAAAACTGTTTTTT
TRBJ1-2,.,TRBV5-4,CASSLPGQIYGYTF,TGTGCCAGCAGCTTGCCCGGACAGATCTATGGCTACACCTTC
TRBJ1-1,TRBD1,TRBV18,CASSPGQGRNTEAFF,TGTGCCAGCTCACCTGGACAGGGGAGGAACACTGAAGCTTTCTTT
TRBJ1-5,.,TRBV6-1,CASTARVDQPQHF,TGTGCCAGCACCGCGAGGGTTGATCAGCCCCAGCATTTT
TRBJ2-7,TRBD1,TRBV27,CATAQGTGQYEQYF,TGTGCCACCGCACAGGGGACAGGGCAGTACGAGCAGTACTTC
TRBJ2-7,TRBD2,TRBV5-1,CASSLNSGAAYEQYF,TGCGCCAGCAGCTTAAACAGCGGGGCCGCCTACGAGCAGTACTTC
TRBJ2-4,.,TRBV19,CASSMSGLAKNIQYF,TGTGCCAGTAGTATGTCAGGGCTAGCCAAAAACATTCAGTACTTC
TRBJ2-4,TRBD1,TRBV13,CASSYSVGGAKNIQYF,TGTGCCAGCAGCTATTCCGTAGGGGGCGCCAAAAACATTCAGTACTTC
TRBJ2-5,TRBD1,TRBV6-6,CASSPQPTGKGKTQYF,TGTGCCAGCAGTCCCCAACCGACAGGGAAGGGAAAGACCCAGTACTTC